Below are 12 T cell receptor beta chains sequenced from a single sample in a study of blood T cell repertoires in COVID-19. The protocol was immunoSEQ multiplex PCR, while the TCRdb copy is restricted to in-frame clones and leaves out a portion. The sample consists of approximately 230,000 clones, 88% of them appearing once. The sample consisted of peripheral blood. The receptors here all came from a woman aged 30 to 39 with COVID-19, enrolled during active disease.

This chain joins TRBV6-4 and TRBJ2-3; the match to TRBD1 covers 9 bases. The V segment lost 6 bases and the J segment 8 bases; nucleotides outside the gene matches: 6. The germline gives CDR1 MRHNA, CDR2 SNTAGT. The length of the CDR3 is 13 residues. CDR3 in DNA: TGTGCCAGCAGCGGGACAGGGACCGGTACGCAGTATTTT. It is translated as CASSGTGTGTQYF.

The rearrangement joins TRBV18 to TRBJ2-3; 7 positions agree with TRBD1. V shed 2 bases, J shed 2 bases, and the junction held 10 bases outside the gene matches. CDR3 length: 17 residues. Looked up from germline, CDR1 is KGHSH and CDR2 is LQKENI. CDR3 in DNA: TGTGCCAGCTCACCATTCCCTACAGGGGAACTCACAGATACGCAGTATTTT. Its protein product is CASSPFPTGELTDTQYF. Combining the CDR3 with reference TRBV18 and TRBJ2-3 gives the whole variable domain NAGVMQNPRHLVRRRGQEARLRCSPMKGHSHVYWYRQLPEEGLKFMVYLQKENIIDESGMPKERFSAEFPKEGPSILRIQQVVRGDSAAYFCASSPFPTGELTDTQYFGPGTRLTVL.

The chain couples TRBV7-9 to TRBJ1-2, with TRBD1 as a possible D gene (6 bases). V lost 4 bases and J lost 5, with 14 bases in between. Germline V lookup: CDR1 SEHNR, CDR2 FQNEAQ (reference sequence). The CDR3 totals 14 residues. The CDR3 is CASSSAGDGYGYTF. The CDR3 DNA follows: TGTGCCAGCAGCTCGGCAGGGGACGGTTATGGCTACACCTTC.

V and J are TRBV29-1 and TRBJ2-3, with 8 bases matching TRBD1. CDR3 size: 12 residues. V shed 7 bases and J 4 bases; nucleotides not matched to a gene: 4. CDR1 is SQVTM, CDR2 ANQGSEA, per germline. CDR3 in DNA: TGCAGCGCTGGACAGGGATCAGATACGCAGTATTTT. Amino acid sequence: CSAGQGSDTQYF.

The rearrangement links TRBV15 to TRBJ2-7, with TRBD1 matching 7 bases. Germline V gene data show CDR1 as LNHNV and CDR2 as YYDKDF (reference sequence). CDR3 length: 16 residues. The V gene end was trimmed by 2 bases and the J gene end by 0 bases; junction bases not matched to a gene: 7. CDR3 sequence (DNA): TGTGCCACCAGCAGAACTTCGACAGGGACCTCCTACGAGCAGTACTTC. It codes for CATSRTSTGTSYEQYF.

The V and J genes are TRBV2 and TRBJ1-5; 9 positions agree with TRBD1. This CDR3 has 15 amino acids. Germline loops: CDR1 SNHLY, CDR2 FYNNEI. The trim removed 6 bases at V and 2 bases at J, leaving 5 bases unmatched. This CDR3 reads CASSSDRGRNQPQHF. CDR3 nucleotide sequence: TGTGCCAGCAGCTCGGACAGGGGCCGCAATCAGCCCCAGCATTTT.

The chain couples TRBV11-2 to TRBJ1-6; D remains unclear. There are 13 residues in the CDR3. Germline CDR1 is SGHAT and CDR2 is FQNNGV. Trimming removed 4 bases from V and 5 bases from J, with 6 bases in between. The CDR3 reads CASSSKNNSPLHF. The CDR3 DNA follows: TGTGCCAGCAGCTCAAAAAATAATTCACCCCTCCACTTT.

This chain uses TRBV2 with TRBJ1-4; 7 nucleotides match TRBD1. The CDR3 contains 14 residues. CDR1 and CDR2 from the germline V gene are SNHLY and FYNNEI. V was clipped by 7 bases and J by 3 bases; unmatched bases: 5. The CDR3 nucleotides read TGTGCCAGCAAAGACAGGGAAGCTAATGAAAAACTGTTTTTT. It translates to CASKDREANEKLFF. The full variable domain, rest sourced from reference TRBV2 and TRBJ1-4, is EPEVTQTPSHQVTQMGQEVILRCVPISNHLYFYWYRQILGQKVEFLVSFYNNEISEKSEIFDDQFSVERPDGSNFTLKIRSTKLEDSAMYFCASKDREANEKLFFGSGTQLSVL.

This clone was found once. This chain connects TRBV2 to TRBJ1-6, with D perhaps TRBD1 (6 bases). The V and J ends lost 6 bases and 10 bases respectively, with 16 bases between them. The CDR3 spans 14 residues. Germline V gene sequence: CDR1 SNHLY, CDR2 FYNNEI. CDR3 residues: CASRDRTVGSPLHF. The CDR3, as DNA: TGTGCCAGCAGAGACCGGACAGTAGGATCACCCCTCCACTTT.

V gene TRBV29-1 combines with J gene TRBJ1-2, with a tentative D call TRBD1 (5 bases). Germline CDR1 reads SQVTM; CDR2 reads ANQGSEA. CDR3 length: 13 amino acids. The V and J ends lost 3 bases and 5 bases respectively, with 13 bases between them. The CDR3: CSVEAGVGYGYTF. The DNA of the CDR3 is TGCAGCGTTGAGGCGGGGGTCGGATATGGCTACACCTTC.

This clone was detected only once. The V gene is TRBV11-3, the J gene TRBJ2-5; D perhaps matches TRBD2 (6 bases). Per the germline V gene, CDR1 is SGHNT and CDR2 is YENEEA. The length of the CDR3 is 16 residues. V gave up 5 bases and J gave up 5 bases, with 21 bases separating them. The CDR3 here is CASSPSFNLAQETQYF. The DNA of the CDR3 is TGTGCCAGCAGCCCAAGTTTTAACCTAGCGCAGGAGACCCAGTACTTC.

This clone came up once. J is TRBJ2-7 and V is TRBV9, with D perhaps TRBD2 (5 bases). Germline V lookup: CDR1 SGDLS, CDR2 YYNGEE. V was pared by 5 bases and J by 3 bases, with 12 bases between. The CDR3 extends over 13 amino acids. The CDR3 bases are TGTGCCAGCAGTACCGAGGGCCTCTACGAGCAGTACTTC. Translating gives CASSTEGLYEQYF. The full variable domain, completed using reference TRBV9 and TRBJ2-7, is DSGVTQTPKHLITATGQRVTLRCSPRSGDLSVYWYQQSLDQGLQFLIQYYNGEERAKGNILERFSAQQFPDLHSELNLSSLELGDSALYFCASSTEGLYEQYFGPGTRLTVT.